Each of the 7 T cell receptor beta chains below was sequenced from the same sample in a study of regulatory and conventional T cells in RAG deficiency. Repertoires were generated with immunoSEQ multiplex PCR, while TCRdb's copy carries only in-frame clones and drops some. The sample lists about 30,000 clones, roughly 95% occurring once. Conventional CD4+ T cells were sorted from blood as CD25-low CD127-high cells. This sample also belongs to another study, concerning regulatory T cells. That publication notes: Primers: 52 TRBV forward and 13 TRBJ reverse.

The sample taken for sequencing was CD25- CD4+ T cells sorted from blood. The receptors stem from a human donor in good health.

A word on this clone: At one end, the junction sequence differs from germline, possibly due to a read error. Different DNA sequences within this sample yield the same CDR3. V is TRBV19 and J is TRBJ1-6; 10 bases line up with TRBD1. CDR1 and CDR2 from the germline V gene are LNHDA and SQIVND (reference sequence). This CDR3 contains 16 residues. The CDR3 DNA reads as TGTGCCAGTACCTATCGGACAGGGGGTTTTAATTCCCCCCTCCACTTT. Its protein product is CASTYRTGGFNSPLHF. Full variable domain (outside the CDR3, taken from reference TRBV19 and TRBJ1-6): DGGITQSPKYLFRKEGQNVTLSCEQNLNHDAMYWYRQDPGQGLRLIYYSQIVNDFQKGDIAEGYSVSREKKESFPLTVTSAQKNPTAFYLCASTYRTGGFNSPLHFGNGTRLTVT.

The chain has TRBV7-8 and TRBJ1-5, with TRBD1 identical over 9 bases. CDR3 length: 15 amino acids. The V and J ends lost 5 bases and 4 bases, in that order; junction bases with no gene match: 6. Per germline, CDR1 SGHVS and CDR2 FQNEAQ. CDR3 sequence: CASSPRDRENQPQHF. CDR3 coding DNA: TGTGCCAGCAGCCCCCGGGACAGGGAGAATCAGCCCCAGCATTTT.

The J gene is TRBJ1-3, the V gene TRBV2; possibly TRBD1 for D (5 bases). There are 20 residues in the CDR3. V was shortened by 9 bases and J by 0 bases, with 30 bases between the two germline ends. Germline loops: CDR1 SNHLY, CDR2 FYNNEI. The CDR3 sequence: CASCLLGTQLFYLSGNTIYF. The CDR3 nucleotides are TGTGCCAGTTGCCTCCTGGGGACTCAACTATTTTATCTCTCTGGAAACACCATATATTTT.

V usage is TRBV18 and J usage is TRBJ2-5, with D possibly being TRBD1 (7 bases). Deletions cut 3 bases from V and 1 base from J, with 15 bases between. Germline CDR1 reads KGHSH; CDR2 reads LQKENI. The CDR3 runs to 16 residues. CDR3 loop: CASSPTRDSPQETQYF. CDR3 DNA: TGTGCCAGCTCACCGACGCGGGACAGTCCCCAAGAGACCCAGTACTTC.

The chain carries TRBV5-1 and TRBJ2-2; no reliable D call. Germline V gene lookup returns CDR1 SGHRS and CDR2 YFSETQ. The V and J ends lost 4 bases and 6 bases respectively, with 10 bases between them. The CDR3 runs 13 residues. CDR3 sequence (DNA): TGCGCCAGCAGCGCCTTAGCTCCCGGGGAGCTGTTTTTT. It specifies CASSALAPGELFF.

This clone was observed a single time. CDR3 sequence (DNA): TGTGCCAGCAGATCCTCGTGGACAGGGGCCTACAATGAGCAGTTCTTC. It yields the protein CASRSSWTGAYNEQFF. The gene calls are TRBV14 and TRBJ2-1; 9 bases fit TRBD1. The junction had 8 bases not matched to a gene; V was cut back by 6 bases and J by 2 bases. CDR1 and CDR2 (germline): SGHDN, FVKESK. This CDR3 contains 16 residues.

This rearrangement joins TRBV5-1 to TRBJ2-3; a possible D gene is TRBD2 (9 bases). CDR1 is SGHRS and CDR2 is YFSETQ in the germline V gene. V lost 0 bases and J lost 4, with 18 bases in between. There are 17 residues in the CDR3. The CDR3 is CASSLVASGTGADTQYF. In nucleotides, the CDR3 is TGCGCCAGCAGCTTGGTGGCTAGCGGGACAGGCGCAGATACGCAGTATTTT.